Below, 18 T cell receptor beta chains from the same sample are listed, as sequenced in a study of OX40 agonist ivuxolimab in advanced cancers. The library was prepared using the immunoSEQ multiplex PCR assay. Imported from immuneACCESS, the table was reduced by TCRdb to in-frame sequences with V and J called. These copies leave out some clones; in studies compared against another copy, an unresolved V gene accounts for under half, and the cause of the remainder is not known. A total of approximately 70,000 clones appear in this sample, 88% of them only once. The ten largest clones add up to under 1.1% of the sample. Sample: CD4+ or CD8+ T cells sorted from blood, taken in a trial of the OX40 agonist ivuxolimab. These receptors all stem from an adult with an advanced solid tumor such as melanoma, head and neck, liver or kidney cancer.

The J gene is TRBJ2-7, the V gene TRBV15, with 7 positions matching TRBD1. J was trimmed by 3 bases and V by 1 base; bases with no gene match: 12. CDR1 and CDR2 (germline): LNHNV, YYDKDF (reference sequence). There are 17 residues in the CDR3. The CDR3 DNA reads TGTGCCACCAGCAGAGGGGGTCTGAGGGACAGAAGCTACGAGCAGTACTTC. It yields the protein CATSRGGLRDRSYEQYF.

The chain uses TRBV10-2 and TRBJ2-7; 12 bases match TRBD2. The CDR3 extends over 13 amino acids. V trimming: 5 bases; J trimming: 7 bases; junction bases outside the gene matches: 3. Germline CDR1 is WSHSY and CDR2 is SAAADI. In DNA, the CDR3 is TGCGCCAGCAGTAGTCTAGCGGGAGGGGAGCAGTACTTC. Its translation: CASSSLAGGEQYF.

Only a few counts were recorded for this clone. V and J are TRBV18 and TRBJ1-5; D call uncertain. Germline CDR1 and CDR2: KGHSH and LQKENI. With 1 base removed from V and 4 bases from J, the gap between germline ends came to 8 bases. The CDR3 runs 14 residues. CDR3 DNA: TGTGCCAGCTCACCACAAGTAACGAATCAGCCCCAGCATTTT. Amino acids: CASSPQVTNQPQHF.

V is TRBV10-2 and J is TRBJ2-7; 7 bases align to TRBD1. From germline, CDR1 is WSHSY and CDR2 SAAADI. V shed 6 bases and J 2 bases; nucleotides not matched to a gene: 4. The CDR3 extends over 13 amino acids. CDR3: CASSAGQAYEQYF. The CDR3 region has the DNA TGCGCCAGCAGCGCCGGACAGGCCTACGAGCAGTACTTC.

The V and J genes are TRBV7-9 and TRBJ2-7; no clear D. Trimming stripped 5 bases from V and 1 base from J, with 12 bases between. The CDR3 has 14 residues. The germline V gene encodes CDR1 SEHNR and CDR2 FQNEAQ (reference sequence). The CDR3, as DNA: TGTGCCAGCAGCCAGTACATCGAGTCCTACGAGCAGTACTTC. It codes for CASSQYIESYEQYF.

The chain combines TRBV28 with TRBJ1-2; the D gene is possibly TRBD1 (6 bases). This CDR3 is 14 amino acids long. Germline V gene data show CDR1 as MDHEN and CDR2 as SYDVKM. Trimming took off 10 bases at V and 2 bases at J, with 17 bases between the two ends. The CDR3 protein is CATIQPGHNYGYTF. For the CDR3, the DNA is TGTGCCACAATACAACCGGGACACAACTATGGCTACACCTTC.

V is TRBV10-3 and J is TRBJ2-2, with D possibly TRBD2 on 6 matching bases. In germline, CDR1 is ENHRY, CDR2 SYGVKD. This CDR3 has 14 amino acids. V lost 3 bases to trimming and J lost 6 bases, with 11 bases between them. The CDR3 DNA follows: TGTGCCATCAGTGAAAGGGACTCGGCCGGGGAGCTGTTTTTT. Translation gives CAISERDSAGELFF.

The chain uses TRBV10-3 and TRBJ1-1; 9 bases fit TRBD1. Trimming removed 5 bases from V and 6 bases from J; junction bases left unmatched: 4. CDR1 is ENHRY, CDR2 SYGVKD, per germline. The CDR3 spans 13 residues. This CDR3 reads CAISRDRDAEAFF. CDR3 sequence (DNA): TGTGCCATCAGTCGGGACAGGGATGCTGAAGCTTTCTTT.

The sample holds one count of this clone. The chain recombines TRBV5-1 with TRBJ1-3; no definite D call. The CDR3 has 15 residues. In germline, CDR1 is SGHRS, CDR2 YFSETQ. Trimming stripped 4 bases from V and 4 bases from J, with 15 bases between. The CDR3 region is CASSPTVGTGNTIYF. The CDR3 nucleotides read TGCGCCAGCAGCCCTACTGTGGGTACCGGAAACACCATATATTTT.

V is TRBV7-2 and J is TRBJ2-1, with unresolved D. V lost 1 base, J lost 10 bases, and 17 bases lay in between. CDR1 is SGHTA and CDR2 is FQGNSA in the germline V gene. This CDR3 spans 15 amino acids. The CDR3 reads CASSLVWQVYGEQFF. DNA for the CDR3: TGTGCCAGCAGCTTAGTGTGGCAGGTCTATGGGGAGCAGTTCTTC.

This chain joins TRBV19 and TRBJ1-2, with 8 nucleotides matching TRBD1. The germline V gene has CDR1 LNHDA and CDR2 SQIVND (reference sequence). The CDR3 covers 14 residues. Germline trimming cut 2 bases from V and 4 bases from J; bases unmatched to any gene: 3. CDR3 nucleotide sequence: TGTGCCAGTAGTATACGGGACAGGAGCTATGGCTACACCTTC. Protein product: CASSIRDRSYGYTF.

This chain links TRBV7-6 with TRBJ2-1; 7 bases map to TRBD2. Germline CDR1 SGHVS, CDR2 FNYEAQ. V shed 5 bases and J 9 bases; nucleotides not matched to a gene: 10. The CDR3 contains 14 residues. The CDR3 spells CASSLLGGNREQFF. The CDR3 coding sequence is TGTGCCAGCAGCCTCCTGGGGGGGAATCGTGAGCAGTTCTTC.

This chain uses TRBV28 with TRBJ2-5; 7 bases map to TRBD1. V was pared by 6 bases and J by 4 bases, with 5 bases of the junction left unmatched. The CDR3 is 13 amino acids. The germline CDR1 and CDR2 sequences are MDHEN and SYDVKM. The CDR3 bases are TGTGCCAGCAGAGGGGACAGCGGAGAGACCCAGTACTTC. It specifies CASRGDSGETQYF.

The chain is built from TRBV7-2 and TRBJ2-1, with TRBD2 matching over 10 bases. The CDR3 is made up of 15 amino acids. Germline-derived CDR1 and CDR2 are SGHTA and FQGNSA. Unmatched junction bases numbered 5, after V lost 5 bases and J lost 4 bases. The DNA of the CDR3 is TGTGCCAGCAGCGCCGGGACTAGCGTGTACAATGAGCAGTTCTTC. Protein: CASSAGTSVYNEQFF.

This clone was seen just once. V gene TRBV18 combines with J gene TRBJ1-2; D gene ambiguous. The CDR3 totals 13 residues. V lost 1 base and J 8 bases, leaving 11 bases between the germline ends. Germline CDR1 KGHSH, CDR2 LQKENI. The CDR3 reads CASSPLPRAGYTF. The CDR3 bases are TGTGCCAGCTCACCACTCCCTCGGGCGGGCTACACCTTC.

The gene calls are TRBV19 and TRBJ2-7, with unresolved D. The V end lost 5 bases, the J end lost 0 bases, and 11 bases lay between the germline ends. Germline CDR1 and CDR2: LNHDA and SQIVND (reference sequence). The CDR3 has 14 residues. The CDR3 loop is CASSLTSVSYEQYF. CDR3 nucleotide sequence: TGTGCCAGTAGTCTTACAAGTGTCTCCTACGAGCAGTACTTC. The full variable domain, completed using reference TRBV19 and TRBJ2-7, is DGGITQSPKYLFRKEGQNVTLSCEQNLNHDAMYWYRQDPGQGLRLIYYSQIVNDFQKGDIAEGYSVSREKKESFPLTVTSAQKNPTAFYLCASSLTSVSYEQYFGPGTRLTVT.

CDR3 nucleotide sequence: TGTGCCAGCAGCTTCAGGATCGGGGAGCTGTTTTTT. Translating gives CASSFRIGELFF. The chain joins TRBV5-6 to TRBJ2-2; D remains ambiguous. With 2 bases removed from V and 7 bases from J, the gap between germline ends came to 6 bases. Per the germline V gene, CDR1 is SGHDT and CDR2 is YYEEEE. The CDR3 length is 12 residues. Full variable domain (outside the CDR3, taken from reference TRBV5-6 and TRBJ2-2): DAGVTQSPTHLIKTRGQQVTLRCSPKSGHDTVSWYQQALGQGPQFIFQYYEEEERQRGNFPDRFSGHQFPNYSSELNVNALLLGDSALYLCASSFRIGELFFGEGSRLTVL.

The CDR3: CASSIFQGKDTEAFF. CDR3 DNA: TGTGCCAGCAGTATCTTTCAGGGGAAGGACACTGAAGCTTTCTTT. V and J are TRBV6-1 and TRBJ1-1; possibly TRBD1 for D (6 bases). Germline V gene sequence: CDR1 MNHNS, CDR2 SASEGT. V was trimmed by 5 bases and J by 3 bases, leaving 16 bases between them. The CDR3 runs to 15 residues.